Following are 4 T cell receptor beta chains from one sample sequenced in a study of prognosis after radiotherapy for stage I lung cancer. Researchers used two-round multiplex PCR to amplify TCR beta CDR3 starting from genomic DNA. Primers were specific to each TRBV and TRBJ gene in first-round PCR. TCRdb used MiXCR to reprocess the multiplex PCR reads, holding one entry per CDR3 protein. The sample lists approximately 30,000 distinct CDR3 sequences; around two fifths were seen once. The specimen was PBMCs, collected before or after stereotactic body radiation therapy (not recorded which). The receptors stem from a donor older than 45 with non-small cell lung cancer.

This clonotype was seen ten or more times. V usage is TRBV4-1 and J usage is TRBJ2-1; no firm D call. Trimming took off 5 bases at V and 10 bases at J, with 15 bases between the two ends. Germline V gives CDR1 MGHRA, CDR2 YSYEKL. The CDR3 runs 13 residues. CDR3 in amino acids: CASSITDPSEQFF. The CDR3 nucleotides read TGCGCCAGCAGCATAACCGACCCCTCCGAGCAGTTCTTC.

Comments on this clonotype: The CDR3 does not close with the conserved phenylalanine or tryptophan, likely indicating a read error. The chain employs TRBV20-1 and TRBJ2-7; the D gene is possibly TRBD2 (5 bases). Trimming took off 3 bases at V and 3 bases at J, with 21 bases between the two ends. This CDR3 has 16 residues. Per the germline V gene, CDR1 is DFQATT and CDR2 is SNEGSKA (reference sequence). The CDR3 protein is CSASLLPGIIYYEQYL. In nucleotides, the CDR3 is TGCAGTGCTAGTCTCCTCCCGGGGATCATCTACTACGAGCAGTACCTC.

This clonotype has at least ten counts. The CDR3 DNA reads TGTGCCAGTAGCCTCCCAGCGACGACGTATGGCTACACCTTC. This gives the protein CASSLPATTYGYTF. V gene TRBV19 combines with J gene TRBJ1-2, with D uncertain. The germline V gene has CDR1 LNHDA and CDR2 SQIVND (reference sequence). CDR3 size: 14 residues. V was clipped by 6 bases and J by 5 bases, with 16 bases between them.

This clonotype appeared many times. The rearrangement joins TRBV5-1 to TRBJ2-3; D unresolved. Trimming cost V 4 bases and J 5 bases, with 14 bases left between them. This CDR3 has 14 amino acids. Germline assignment: CDR1 SGHRS and CDR2 YFSETQ. CDR3 nucleotide sequence: TGCGCCAGCAGCCCGGACGCGTTTGGAGATACGCAGTATTTT. It translates to CASSPDAFGDTQYF.